The 25 T cell receptor beta chains listed next were all sequenced from one sample in a study of cytomegalovirus exposure and HLA in healthy donors. In the PCR, 60 Vbeta and 13 Jbeta primers were used. Generated by immunoSEQ multiplex PCR, the TCRdb table keeps only in-frame clones and is missing some. The sample carries roughly 75,000 clones, 65% to 90% recorded once. Sequencing used PBMCs. The receptors come from a man aged 70 or older in good health and CMV-seropositive.

J is TRBJ2-5 and V is TRBV7-6; TRBD1 aligns across 8 bases. CDR1 is SGHVS and CDR2 is FNYEAQ in the germline V gene. The CDR3 length is 14 residues. V lost 1 base and J lost 5; bases outside the gene matches: 3. DNA of the CDR3: TGTGCCAGCAGCTTAGTGGACAGGGTGGAGACCCAGTACTTC. It is translated as CASSLVDRVETQYF.

This rearrangement joins TRBV29-1 to TRBJ2-3; TRBD2 agrees at 8 bases. Germline-derived CDR1 and CDR2 are SQVTM and ANQGSEA. The CDR3 contains 12 residues. V shed 6 bases, J shed 7 bases, and the junction held 6 bases outside the gene matches. The CDR3 protein is CSVGGAENTQYF. As DNA, the CDR3 is TGCAGCGTCGGGGGGGCGGAAAATACGCAGTATTTT.

The rearrangement links TRBV6-1 to TRBJ2-5; possibly TRBD2 for D (6 bases). CDR1 is MNHNS and CDR2 is SASEGT in the germline V gene. The CDR3 sequence is 12 residues long. V gave up 1 base and J gave up 10 bases, with 10 bases separating them. CDR3 sequence (DNA): TGTGCCAGCAGTGAAGGGGTGGGGGGCCAGTACTTC. Encoded protein: CASSEGVGGQYF.

This clone was recorded a few times. V gene TRBV6-1 combines with J gene TRBJ1-2; possibly TRBD1 for D (5 bases). The germline V and J ends were trimmed by 4 bases and 4 bases, with 10 bases remaining between them. Germline V lookup: CDR1 MNHNS, CDR2 SASEGT. CDR3 length: 13 amino acids. In DNA, the CDR3 is TGTGCCAGCAGTGGACAGATCGGCTATGGCTACACCTTC. This codes for CASSGQIGYGYTF.

The genes are TRBV15 and TRBJ1-5; 9 nucleotides align to TRBD1. The ends lost 3 bases at V and 1 base at J; junction bases unmatched: 13. Per the germline V gene, CDR1 is LNHNV and CDR2 is YYDKDF (reference sequence). The length of the CDR3 is 19 residues. The CDR3 sequence: CATSRGTGTNIESNQPQHF. The CDR3 nucleotides are TGTGCCACCAGCAGGGGGACAGGGACCAACATCGAAAGCAATCAGCCCCAGCATTTT.

This chain joins TRBV2 and TRBJ1-4; 7 bases agree with TRBD1. The V gene's germline CDR1 is SNHLY and CDR2 FYNNEI. J lost 7 bases, V lost 2 bases, and 7 bases had no gene match. CDR3 length: 15 residues. Written as DNA, the CDR3 is TGTGCCAGCAGTGAACGACAGGGAGGAGGTGAAAAACTGTTTTTT. It specifies CASSERQGGGEKLFF.

The gene calls are TRBV4-3 and TRBJ1-6; D ambiguous. The CDR3 is 16 amino acids. The germline gives CDR1 LGHNA, CDR2 YSLEER. V lost 4 bases and J lost 2, with 12 bases in between. CDR3 nucleotide sequence: TGCGCCAGCAGCCGTTTCAAGTTAGCCTATAATTCACCCCTCCACTTT. Encoded protein: CASSRFKLAYNSPLHF.

The chain combines TRBV4-1 with TRBJ2-1; 10 bases are a match to TRBD2. J lost 4 bases, V lost 0 bases, and 3 bases had no gene match. Germline lookup yields CDR1 MGHRA and CDR2 YSYEKL. The CDR3 has 16 amino acids. The CDR3 region has the DNA TGCGCCAGCAGCCAAGATCCAGCGGGGGGGTACAATGAGCAGTTCTTC. Its protein product is CASSQDPAGGYNEQFF.

The chain links TRBV15 to TRBJ1-1, with D hard to call. The germline V and J ends were trimmed by 3 bases and 3 bases, with 11 bases remaining between them. From germline, CDR1 is LNHNV and CDR2 YYDKDF (reference sequence). This CDR3 region has 14 residues. The CDR3 sequence: CATSRGREDTEAFF. The DNA for the CDR3 is TGTGCCACCAGCAGGGGCCGGGAAGACACTGAAGCTTTCTTT.

This sequence joins TRBV5-6 and TRBJ2-1; TRBD2 aligns across 12 bases. The CDR3 consists of 15 residues. V gave up 4 bases and J gave up 4 bases; unmatched junction bases: 3. CDR1 is SGHDT and CDR2 is YYEEEE in the germline V gene. The CDR3 sequence: CASSPSGRAYNEQFF. The CDR3 DNA sequence: TGTGCCAGCAGCCCTAGCGGGAGGGCTTACAATGAGCAGTTCTTC.

The chain recombines TRBV19 with TRBJ1-2; 10 bases fit TRBD1. The ends lost 3 bases at V and 3 bases at J; junction bases unmatched: 4. Germline CDR1 reads LNHDA; CDR2 reads SQIVND (reference sequence). The CDR3 extends over 15 amino acids. Here the CDR3 reads CASSILTGGDYGYTF. The CDR3 DNA reads TGTGCCAGTAGTATCTTGACAGGGGGCGACTATGGCTACACCTTC.

The chain links TRBV9 to TRBJ2-6; 8 bases line up with TRBD2. Germline CDR1 is SGDLS and CDR2 is YYNGEE. Trimming at V came to 0 bases and at J to 0 bases, leaving 5 bases not matched to a gene. The CDR3 runs 18 residues. The CDR3 loop is CASSVAGSGDSGANVLTF. CDR3 sequence (DNA): TGTGCCAGCAGCGTAGCGGGTAGCGGGGACTCTGGGGCCAACGTCCTGACTTTC.

The chain recombines TRBV5-1 with TRBJ2-7; D possibly corresponds to TRBD1 (6 bases). CDR1 and CDR2 (germline): SGHRS, YFSETQ. CDR3 length equals 16 residues. Trimming removed 4 bases from V and 4 bases from J, with 21 bases in between. CDR3 region: CASSPGDRGPAYEQYF. The CDR3 region has the DNA TGCGCCAGCAGCCCAGGGGACCGGGGACCCGCTTACGAGCAGTACTTC.

This CDR3 reads CASSLAELAGTYNEQFF. In DNA form, the CDR3 reads TGTGCCAGCAGCTTGGCCGAGCTAGCGGGGACCTACAATGAGCAGTTCTTC. The V gene is TRBV5-4, the J gene TRBJ2-1; TRBD2 matches at 9 bases. CDR1 and CDR2 (germline): SGHNT, YYREEE (reference sequence). After removal of 0 bases from V and 2 bases from J, the junction contained 6 bases not matched to a gene. The CDR3 length is 17 residues.

CDR3 DNA: TGTGCCATCAGGGGACAGGGGGCGGGCAATGAGCAGTTCTTC. This codes for CAIRGQGAGNEQFF. This chain connects TRBV10-3 to TRBJ2-1; the match to TRBD1 covers 12 bases. This CDR3 is 14 amino acids long. Germline V gene data show CDR1 as ENHRY and CDR2 as SYGVKD. Losses at the gene ends were 6 bases for V and 6 bases for J; bases not matched to a gene: 3.

The chain is built from TRBV18 and TRBJ2-2, with a weak D call TRBD1 (5 bases). Trimming shortened V by 2 bases and J by 3 bases, and 7 bases separated the two germline ends. CDR1 is KGHSH and CDR2 is LQKENI in the germline V gene. The CDR3 is 14 residues long. The CDR3 region has the DNA TGTGCCAGCTCACCAGGGGCTGACACCGGGGAGCTGTTTTTT. Translation gives CASSPGADTGELFF.

This clone was found once. This sequence joins TRBV4-2 and TRBJ2-3; TRBD1 agrees at 7 bases. The V gene end was trimmed by 4 bases and the J gene end by 3 bases; junction bases not matched to a gene: 7. The germline V gene has CDR1 LGHNA and CDR2 YNFKEQ. The CDR3 has 15 residues. CDR3 amino acids: CASSLTGEGTDTQYF. CDR3 coding DNA: TGTGCCAGCAGCCTAACAGGGGAAGGTACAGATACGCAGTATTTT.

This clone was detected once. The chain has TRBV4-1 and TRBJ1-1, with D perhaps TRBD1 (6 bases). The ends were cut back, 0 bases at V and 2 bases at J, with 13 bases in the middle. Germline V gene data show CDR1 as MGHRA and CDR2 as YSYEKL. The CDR3 totals 16 residues. The CDR3, as DNA: TGCGCCAGCAGCCAAGATTTGGGGGCCTATAACACTGAAGCTTTCTTT. Amino acids: CASSQDLGAYNTEAFF.

The V call is TRBV30, the J call TRBJ2-7; no clear D. V lost 5 bases and J lost 4, with 9 bases in between. Germline values: CDR1 GTSNPN, CDR2 SVGIG (reference sequence). The CDR3 length is 11 residues. The CDR3 is CAWGQAYEQYF. The CDR3 bases are TGTGCCTGGGGGCAAGCTTACGAGCAGTACTTC.

This clone was seen only a few times. The chain has TRBV4-2 and TRBJ2-5; 7 bases are a match to TRBD2. Per germline, CDR1 LGHNA and CDR2 YNFKEQ. Trimming took 0 bases from V and 2 from J; bases not matched to a gene: 3. This CDR3 is built from 15 residues. The CDR3 protein is CASSQEGGRQETQYF. As DNA, the CDR3 is TGTGCCAGCAGCCAAGAGGGGGGGAGGCAAGAGACCCAGTACTTC.

The gene calls are TRBV6-5 and TRBJ2-1; weak D call: TRBD1 (6 bases). Trimming left V 5 bases short and J 4 bases short, with 12 bases between. The germline V gene encodes CDR1 MNHEY and CDR2 SVGAGI. The CDR3 is 14 residues long. Written as DNA, the CDR3 is TGTGCCAGCAGTCGACAGGACGGTTACAATGAGCAGTTCTTC. It encodes CASSRQDGYNEQFF.

Concerning this clone: One end of the junction varies from germline; a read error may be responsible. V is TRBV19 and J is TRBJ2-7, with 8 bases matching TRBD1. Germline assignment: CDR1 LNHDA and CDR2 SQIVND (reference sequence). This CDR3 comprises 14 residues. The CDR3 sequence: CASSSQGASSEQYF. The CDR3 region has the DNA TGTGCCAGTAGCTCTCAGGGGGCGTCCTCCGAGCAGTACTTC.

As regards this clone: At one of its ends the junction is not consistent with the germline gene, which may arise from a read error. This sequence joins TRBV5-8 and TRBJ2-3, with a possible D match to TRBD2 (6 bases). Looked up from germline, CDR1 is SGHTS and CDR2 is YDEGEE. The CDR3 has 16 amino acids. CDR3 amino acids: CASSLGTGAGVYAAGF. The CDR3 bases are TGTGCCAGCAGCTTGGGAACCGGGGCTGGAGTGTACGCCGCGGGGTTT.

Concerning this clone itself: At one end, the junction sequence differs from germline, possibly due to a read error. The chain recombines TRBV7-2 with TRBJ2-7; 7 nucleotides line up with TRBD1. This CDR3 spans 15 amino acids. Looked up from germline, CDR1 is SGHTA and CDR2 is FQGNSA. CDR3 nucleotides: TGTGCCAGCAGCTCTTTACAGTCCGGGACAGCCGGCCAGGACTTC. This sequence encodes CASSSLQSGTAGQDF. The entire variable domain, with the rest obtained from reference TRBV7-2 and TRBJ2-7, is as follows: GAGVSQSPSNKVTEKGKDVELRCDPISGHTALYWYRQSLGQGLEFLIYFQGNSAPDKSGLPSDRFSAERTGGSVSTLTIQRTQQEDSAVYLCASSSLQSGTAGQDFGPGTRLTVT.

V and J are TRBV5-1 and TRBJ2-3; the match to TRBD2 covers 8 bases. V lost 0 bases and J lost 4; bases outside the gene matches: 13. The V gene's germline CDR1 is SGHRS and CDR2 YFSETQ. The length of the CDR3 is 18 residues. The CDR3 nucleotides are TGCGCCAGCAGCTTGGCCCCACCGGCGGGGGGCGGCCCAGATACGCAGTATTTT. Translating it yields CASSLAPPAGGGPDTQYF.